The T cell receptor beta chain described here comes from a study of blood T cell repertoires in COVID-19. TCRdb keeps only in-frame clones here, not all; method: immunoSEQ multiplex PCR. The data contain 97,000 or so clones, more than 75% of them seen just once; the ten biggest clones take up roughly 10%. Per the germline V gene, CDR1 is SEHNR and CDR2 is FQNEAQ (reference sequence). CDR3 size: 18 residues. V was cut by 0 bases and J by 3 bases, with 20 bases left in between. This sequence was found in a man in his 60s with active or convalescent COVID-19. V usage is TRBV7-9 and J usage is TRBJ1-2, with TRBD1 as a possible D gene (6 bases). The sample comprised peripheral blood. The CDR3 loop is CASSLAGGRGERYYGYTF. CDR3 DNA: TGTGCCAGCAGCTTAGCCGGGGGGCGCGGGGAAAGGTACTATGGCTACACCTTC.